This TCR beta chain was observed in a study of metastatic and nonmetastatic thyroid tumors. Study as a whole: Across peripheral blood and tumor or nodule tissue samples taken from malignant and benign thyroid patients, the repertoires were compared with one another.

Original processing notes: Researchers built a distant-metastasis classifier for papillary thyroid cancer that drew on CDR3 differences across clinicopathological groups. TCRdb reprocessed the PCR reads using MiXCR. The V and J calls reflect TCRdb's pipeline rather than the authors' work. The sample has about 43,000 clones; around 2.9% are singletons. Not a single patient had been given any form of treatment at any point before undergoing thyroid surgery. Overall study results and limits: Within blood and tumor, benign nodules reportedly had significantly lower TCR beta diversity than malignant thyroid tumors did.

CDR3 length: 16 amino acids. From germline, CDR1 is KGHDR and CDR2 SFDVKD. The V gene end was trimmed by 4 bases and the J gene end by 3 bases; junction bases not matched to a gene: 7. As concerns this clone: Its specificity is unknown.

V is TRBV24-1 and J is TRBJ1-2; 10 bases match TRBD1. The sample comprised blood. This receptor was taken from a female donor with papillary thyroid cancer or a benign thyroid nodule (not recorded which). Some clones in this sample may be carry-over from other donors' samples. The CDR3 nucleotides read TGTGCCACCAGTGACTACCGCGGACAGGGGGACTATGGCTACACCTTC. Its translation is CATSDYRGQGDYGYTF.